One and the same sample provided the 27 T cell receptor beta chains below, sequenced in a study of shared T cell receptors in the human thymus. Some clones are missing from TCRdb's copy, which holds only in-frame ones; the method was immunoSEQ multiplex PCR. This sample has some 700,000 clones, with 70% to 90% found just once. The same sample was also used in a study of human thymus T cells.

Sequences were obtained from thymocytes. These receptors were collected from a girl less than two years old with a congenital heart defect.

The chain carries TRBV19 and TRBJ1-1, with 8 bases matching TRBD1. CDR1 is LNHDA, CDR2 SQIVND, per germline (reference sequence). The CDR3 loop spans 16 amino acids. V lost 3 bases and J lost 5; bases outside the gene matches: 11. This CDR3 is CASSIPNNRGTTEAFF. In DNA, the CDR3 is TGTGCCAGTAGTATTCCCAACAACAGGGGGACTACTGAAGCTTTCTTT.

This rearrangement joins TRBV6-5 to TRBJ2-7; TRBD2 aligns across 8 bases. Germline V gene data show CDR1 as MNHEY and CDR2 as SVGAGI. V shed 6 bases and J 5 bases; nucleotides not matched to a gene: 12. The CDR3 contains 15 residues. CDR3 loop: CASRRRSGVVDEQYF. DNA for the CDR3: TGTGCCAGCAGGCGACGTAGCGGGGTTGTCGACGAGCAGTACTTC.

The rearrangement joins TRBV5-6 to TRBJ2-1; no clear D gene. CDR3 length: 17 residues. V shed 0 bases and J shed 7 bases, with 20 bases lying between them. CDR1 is SGHDT, CDR2 YYEEEE, per germline. The DNA of the CDR3 is TGTGCCAGCAGCTTGGCCATTCGGGTCGCGATTTTTAATGAGCAGTTCTTC. Its protein is CASSLAIRVAIFNEQFF.

This clone was seen once. The CDR3 spells CASVKTGTGDTEAFF. The CDR3 DNA follows: TGTGCCAGCGTGAAAACCGGGACAGGGGATACTGAAGCTTTCTTT. The chain uses TRBV6-4 and TRBJ1-1, with 10 bases fitting TRBD1. This CDR3 spans 15 amino acids. V lost 8 bases, J lost 5 bases, and 11 bases stayed unmatched. Germline V lookup: CDR1 MRHNA, CDR2 SNTAGT.

The rearrangement joins TRBV9 to TRBJ1-2, with D possibly matching TRBD1 (6 bases). Trimming cost V 4 bases and J 4 bases, with 14 bases left between them. Germline loops: CDR1 SGDLS, CDR2 YYNGEE. CDR3 length: 14 residues. CDR3 DNA sequence: TGTGCCAGCAGCCCGGACAGACTCCTCTATGGCTACACCTTC. Its translation: CASSPDRLLYGYTF.

The DNA of the CDR3 is TGTGCCAGCAGAGGGGGCGTACTGAGAGGCTACACCTTC. Translation: CASRGGVLRGYTF. The genes are TRBV6-1 and TRBJ1-2; 7 positions match TRBD1. Germline assignment: CDR1 MNHNS and CDR2 SASEGT. The CDR3 has 13 amino acids. With V trimmed by 6 bases and J by 8 bases, 9 bases remained unmatched.

The rearrangement uses TRBV19 and TRBJ2-2, with D possibly being TRBD1 (5 bases). V was pared by 3 bases and J by 0 bases, with 5 bases between. CDR3 length equals 14 residues. Per the germline V gene, CDR1 is LNHDA and CDR2 is SQIVND (reference sequence). CDR3 in amino acids: CASSMGPNTGELFF. CDR3 in DNA: TGTGCCAGTAGTATGGGGCCGAACACCGGGGAGCTGTTTTTT.

The V call is TRBV14, the J call TRBJ2-1, with no clear D. CDR1 SGHDN and CDR2 FVKESK come from the germline V gene. Trimming pared 2 bases from V and 6 bases from J, leaving 14 bases between. The CDR3 covers 15 residues. CDR3 residues: CASSQLQAPGNEQFF. CDR3 DNA sequence: TGTGCCAGCAGCCAACTGCAGGCCCCCGGCAATGAGCAGTTCTTC. Combining the CDR3 with reference TRBV14 and TRBJ2-1 gives the whole variable domain EAGVTQFPSHSVIEKGQTVTLRCDPISGHDNLYWYRRVMGKEIKFLLHFVKESKQDESGMPNNRFLAERTGGTYSTLKVQPAELEDSGVYFCASSQLQAPGNEQFFGPGTRLTVL.

The chain couples TRBV4-3 to TRBJ2-3; 8 bases are shared with TRBD2. CDR3 size: 16 residues. V lost 8 bases and J lost 1; bases outside the gene matches: 11. Germline values: CDR1 LGHNA, CDR2 YSLEER. The CDR3 spells CASQGVLAGRTDTQYF. Written as DNA, the CDR3 is TGCGCCAGCCAAGGGGTCTTAGCGGGGCGCACAGATACGCAGTATTTT.

The rearrangement joins TRBV5-1 to TRBJ2-5; D gene uncertain. The J call is uncertain, as TRBJ2-7 better fits the DNA end. Germline loops: CDR1 SGHRS, CDR2 YFSETQ. This CDR3 has 16 residues. The DNA for the CDR3 is TGCGCCAGCAGCTTGGAATGCGCTCCGCGGCCCTACGAGCAGTACTTC. It is translated as CASSLECAPRPYEQYF.

This chain connects TRBV27 to TRBJ1-3, with 7 bases lining up with TRBD1. This CDR3 is 13 amino acids long. Germline CDR1 is MNHEY and CDR2 is SMNVEV (reference sequence). With V trimmed by 5 bases and J by 2 bases, 0 bases remained unmatched. CDR3 DNA: TGTGCCAGCAGTGACAGGGCTGGAAACACCATATATTTT. This codes for CASSDRAGNTIYF.

The chain links TRBV6-5 to TRBJ2-5; D is possibly TRBD1 (5 bases). This CDR3 region has 16 residues. Germline V CDR1 and CDR2: MNHEY, SVGAGI. V lost 2 bases and J lost 2, with 15 bases in between. The chain's CDR3 is CASSYAQGSKQETQYF. In nucleotides, the CDR3 is TGTGCCAGCAGTTACGCCCAGGGCAGCAAGCAAGAGACCCAGTACTTC.

The chain uses TRBV4-1 and TRBJ2-5, with 8 positions matching TRBD1. The J call could be wrong; TRBJ2-7 is a better fit for the DNA end. Germline-derived CDR1 and CDR2 are MGHRA and YSYEKL. The CDR3 covers 16 residues. CDR3 amino acids: CASSQDTDREWYEQYF. CDR3 DNA: TGCGCCAGCAGCCAAGATACGGACAGGGAGTGGTACGAGCAGTACTTC.

V and J are TRBV5-6 and TRBJ1-1, with D tentatively TRBD1 (6 bases). Per germline, CDR1 SGHDT and CDR2 YYEEEE. With 6 bases removed from V and 2 bases from J, the gap between germline ends came to 23 bases. This CDR3 region has 17 residues. For the CDR3, the DNA is TGTGCCAGCACCACCAGGGGCGATGAGATCTATAACACTGAAGCTTTCTTT. This translates into CASTTRGDEIYNTEAFF.

V gene TRBV14 combines with J gene TRBJ1-3, with 7 bases matching TRBD1. V gave up 1 base and J gave up 4 bases; unmatched junction bases: 4. From germline, CDR1 is SGHDN and CDR2 FVKESK. The CDR3 has 15 residues. The CDR3 region has the DNA TGTGCCAGCAGCCAAGCCAGGGGGTTAGGAAACACCATATATTTT. The encoded protein is CASSQARGLGNTIYF.

The chain has TRBV10-2 and TRBJ1-2, with TRBD1 identical over 7 bases. Germline CDR1 reads WSHSY; CDR2 reads SAAADI. The CDR3 runs to 12 residues. Germline trimming cut 3 bases from V and 7 bases from J; bases unmatched to any gene: 2. In DNA form, the CDR3 reads TGCGCCAGCAGTGACAGGGGGGCTGGCTACACCTTC. Translated, it gives CASSDRGAGYTF.

This chain joins TRBV4-3 and TRBJ1-2; D may be TRBD1 (6 bases). Per germline, CDR1 LGHNA and CDR2 YSLEER. The CDR3 totals 16 residues. Trimming removed 3 bases from V and 4 bases from J, with 18 bases in between. The CDR3 bases are TGCGCCAGCAGCCAGCCCCCGCCCGGCAGGGGCTATGGCTACACCTTC. This translates into CASSQPPPGRGYGYTF.

The chain combines TRBV19 with TRBJ1-1; 8 bases fit TRBD1. The CDR3 sequence is 14 residues long. Trimming at V came to 6 bases and at J to 4 bases, leaving 7 bases not matched to a gene. Germline V gives CDR1 LNHDA, CDR2 SQIVND (reference sequence). The CDR3 sequence: CASRGQEPLTEAFF. CDR3 in DNA: TGTGCCAGTAGGGGACAGGAACCCCTCACTGAAGCTTTCTTT.

The J gene is TRBJ2-1, the V gene TRBV5-1, with 14 bases aligning to TRBD2. The CDR3 runs to 19 residues. V trimming: 0 bases; J trimming: 1 base; junction bases outside the gene matches: 6. Germline CDR1 and CDR2: SGHRS and YFSETQ. The CDR3 is CASSLGGLAGVFSYNEQFF. DNA for the CDR3: TGCGCCAGCAGCTTGGGGGGACTAGCGGGGGTTTTTTCCTACAATGAGCAGTTCTTC. Combining the CDR3 with reference TRBV5-1 and TRBJ2-1 gives the whole variable domain KAGVTQTPRYLIKTRGQQVTLSCSPISGHRSVSWYQQTPGQGLQFLFEYFSETQRNKGNFPGRFSGRQFSNSRSEMNVSTLELGDSALYLCASSLGGLAGVFSYNEQFFGPGTRLTVL.

CDR3 DNA: TGTGCCAGCAGCCCAGGGAAGGGAAACACTGAAGCTTTCTTT. Translated, it gives CASSPGKGNTEAFF. The gene calls are TRBV9 and TRBJ1-1; D is perhaps TRBD1 (5 bases). Germline CDR1 is SGDLS and CDR2 is YYNGEE. The germline V and J ends were trimmed by 4 bases and 2 bases, with 12 bases remaining between them. CDR3 length: 14 amino acids.

V gene TRBV6-4 combines with J gene TRBJ2-6; a weak D match, TRBD1 (6 bases). Germline V gene lookup returns CDR1 MRHNA and CDR2 SNTAGT. Trimming left V 0 bases short and J 3 bases short, with 15 bases between. The CDR3 is 18 amino acids. The CDR3 DNA sequence: TGTGCCAGCAGTGACTCACGTGGTACAGGGAGTGGGGCCAACGTCCTGACTTTC. This codes for CASSDSRGTGSGANVLTF.

This clone was counted once. The rearrangement uses TRBV6-1 and TRBJ1-1; TRBD1 might be the D (6 bases). From germline, CDR1 is MNHNS and CDR2 SASEGT. CDR3 length equals 13 residues. V dropped 7 bases and J dropped 9 bases, with 18 bases sitting between them. The CDR3 DNA follows: TGTGCCAGCATTCCACGAACGGGACAACAAGCTTTCTTT. Its protein product is CASIPRTGQQAFF.

The V gene is TRBV5-6, the J gene TRBJ1-1; D is perhaps TRBD1 (5 bases). The ends were cut back, 4 bases at V and 6 bases at J, with 31 bases in the middle. The CDR3 covers 19 residues. The germline V gene has CDR1 SGHDT and CDR2 YYEEEE. CDR3 loop: CASSKSSPQGGFTGAEAFF. In DNA, the CDR3 is TGTGCCAGCAGCAAGAGTTCCCCGCAGGGCGGATTTACTGGGGCTGAAGCTTTCTTT.

V gene TRBV28 combines with J gene TRBJ1-1; D possibly corresponds to TRBD1 (5 bases). The CDR3 is made up of 16 amino acids. Between the trimmed V and J ends, which lost 10 bases and 3 bases, there was a span of 24 bases. Germline CDR1 and CDR2: MDHEN and SYDVKM. This CDR3 reads CATTGRRQRPDTEAFF. The CDR3 region has the DNA TGTGCCACCACAGGACGCCGGCAACGGCCCGACACTGAAGCTTTCTTT.

The chain is built from TRBV5-1 and TRBJ2-3, with 7 bases fitting TRBD2. The CDR3 length is 17 residues. After removal of 0 bases from V and 4 bases from J, the junction contained 11 bases not matched to a gene. The germline gives CDR1 SGHRS, CDR2 YFSETQ. DNA of the CDR3: TGCGCCAGCAGCTTGGAAACTACTAGCGCGGAGGCAGATACGCAGTATTTT. It codes for CASSLETTSAEADTQYF.

J is TRBJ2-1 and V is TRBV6-6, with D perhaps TRBD1 (6 bases). This CDR3 has 15 residues. V was cut by 6 bases and J by 5 bases, with 17 bases left in between. From germline, CDR1 is MNHNY and CDR2 SVGAGI (reference sequence). The DNA of the CDR3 is TGTGCCAGCAGCCTCCACCCCGCAGGGGACAATGAGCAGTTCTTC. Translated: CASSLHPAGDNEQFF.

The genes are TRBV9 and TRBJ2-7, with 7 bases aligning to TRBD1. Germline V gene data show CDR1 as SGDLS and CDR2 as YYNGEE. The CDR3 covers 14 residues. V was clipped by 3 bases and J by 5 bases; unmatched bases: 8. The CDR3: CASSEDRISHEQYF. DNA of the CDR3: TGTGCCAGCAGCGAGGACAGGATTTCGCACGAGCAGTACTTC.